This T cell receptor (beta chain) stems from a study of shared T cell receptors in the human thymus. TCRdb's copy holds only in-frame clones and misses some; the assay was immunoSEQ multiplex PCR. The sample lists 540,000 or so clones, about four fifths occurring once. The germline CDR1 and CDR2 sequences are SEHNR and FQNEAQ (reference sequence). Trimming removed 5 bases at V and 3 bases at J, with 17 bases between. There are 16 residues in the CDR3. This sample was also put to use in a study of human thymus T cells.

This chain connects TRBV7-9 to TRBJ2-1; D might be TRBD1 (6 bases). The TCR sequence derives from a boy in the first two years of life with a congenital heart defect. The sequenced sample was thymocytes. The CDR3 region is CASSQQGIGLYNEQFF. In DNA, the CDR3 is TGTGCCAGCAGCCAACAGGGAATCGGACTCTACAATGAGCAGTTCTTC.